The next 17 T cell receptor beta chains were all read from a single sample in a study. TCRdb re-analysed the 5' RACE reads in MiXCR, keeping a single row per CDR3 protein. The data contain nearly 55,000 distinct CDR3 sequences, roughly 18% of them seen just once; the ten biggest clones take up 2% to 2.5%. Sequencing was carried out using naive CD4+ T cells sorted from blood. The subset was: naive CD4+ T cells, CD4+CD45RA+CD25-. The source of these receptors is a female donor with breast cancer.

The chain combines TRBV7-2 with TRBJ2-5; 10 bases align to TRBD1. The germline V gene has CDR1 SGHTA and CDR2 FQGNSA. CDR3 length equals 19 residues. The V and J ends lost 3 bases and 5 bases, in that order; junction bases with no gene match: 18. The CDR3 coding sequence is TGTGCCAGCAGCTTGGTTACCGGGACAGGGGATCTTGGTAGGGAGACCCAGTACTTC. It codes for CASSLVTGTGDLGRETQYF.

This clonotype was recorded many times. The chain combines TRBV7-9 with TRBJ1-4; the D gene is possibly TRBD1 (5 bases). There are 15 residues in the CDR3. Germline CDR1 is SEHNR and CDR2 is FQNEAQ (reference sequence). Deletions cut 3 bases from V and 8 bases from J, with 16 bases between. The DNA of the CDR3 is TGTGCCAGCAGCTTTTCGCGTGGGACGGAGGAAAAACTGTTTTTT. Protein sequence: CASSFSRGTEEKLFF.

This clonotype has a count of ten or more. The chain carries TRBV4-3 and TRBJ2-3; TRBD2 is a possible D gene (5 bases). The CDR3 is 13 residues long. Looked up from germline, CDR1 is LGHNA and CDR2 is YSLEER. V was clipped by 2 bases and J by 10 bases, with 13 bases between them. CDR3 sequence: CASSQLRDSAQYF. The CDR3 DNA is TGCGCCAGCAGCCAACTCCGCGATAGCGCGCAGTATTTT.

Only a few counts were recorded for this clonotype. J is TRBJ2-4 and V is TRBV7-3; no clear D gene. Deletions cut 2 bases from V and 4 bases from J, with 12 bases between. The length of the CDR3 is 15 residues. Germline values: CDR1 SGHTA, CDR2 FQGTGA. The CDR3 nucleotides read TGTGCCAGCAGCTTACCGGTAATAAGGAAAAACATTCAGTACTTC. This encodes CASSLPVIRKNIQYF. Full variable domain (rest looked up from reference TRBV7-3 and TRBJ2-4): GAGVSQTPSNKVTEKGKYVELRCDPISGHTALYWYRQSLGQGPEFLIYFQGTGAADDSGLPNDRFFAVRPEGSVSTLKIQRTERGDSAVYLCASSLPVIRKNIQYFGAGTRLSVL.

As for this clonotype: One end of the junction is discordant with germline, which a read error may explain. The genes are TRBV6-6 and TRBJ2-1, with D possibly being TRBD2 (5 bases). This CDR3 has 13 residues. Germline CDR1 reads MNHNY; CDR2 reads SVGAGI (reference sequence). In nucleotides, the CDR3 is TGTGCCAGCAGTTACGGTTCGGGGAATGGGCAGTTCTTC. Protein sequence: CASSYGSGNGQFF.

This sequence joins TRBV5-1 and TRBJ2-7; no reliable D call. V was shortened by 2 bases and J by 6 bases, with 15 bases between the two germline ends. Germline V gene data show CDR1 as SGHRS and CDR2 as YFSETQ. This CDR3 is 14 amino acids long. The CDR3 loop is CASSLRRSPGEQYF. In DNA form, the CDR3 reads TGCGCCAGCAGCTTAAGACGGTCTCCTGGCGAGCAGTACTTC. Full variable domain (missing parts from reference TRBV5-1 and TRBJ2-7): KAGVTQTPRYLIKTRGQQVTLSCSPISGHRSVSWYQQTPGQGLQFLFEYFSETQRNKGNFPGRFSGRQFSNSRSEMNVSTLELGDSALYLCASSLRRSPGEQYFGPGTRLTVT.

Only a few counts were recorded for this clonotype. The V call is TRBV3-1, the J call TRBJ2-1; 8 nucleotides line up with TRBD2. From germline, CDR1 is LGHDT and CDR2 YNNKEL (reference sequence). V shed 4 bases and J 4 bases; nucleotides not matched to a gene: 6. This CDR3 is 15 amino acids long. Here the CDR3 DNA reads TGTGCCAGCAGCCTTTTTGCGGGGGGATACAATGAGCAGTTCTTC. Translation: CASSLFAGGYNEQFF.

The J gene is TRBJ1-4, the V gene TRBV4-2; D possibly corresponds to TRBD1 (5 bases). V was shortened by 0 bases and J by 0 bases, with 17 bases between the two germline ends. Germline assignment: CDR1 LGHNA and CDR2 YNFKEQ. The CDR3 length is 19 residues. In DNA form, the CDR3 reads TGTGCCAGCAGCCAAGAAGGGCGGTGGGGGGGAGCAACTAATGAAAAACTGTTTTTT. Its translation: CASSQEGRWGGATNEKLFF.

The rearrangement joins TRBV7-9 to TRBJ1-6, with D possibly being TRBD1 (5 bases). This CDR3 has 15 amino acids. CDR1 is SEHNR and CDR2 is FQNEAQ in the germline V gene (reference sequence). Trimming pared 1 base from V and 10 bases from J, leaving 14 bases between. Written as DNA, the CDR3 is TGTGCCAGCAGCTTAGATGGGACGGCCGGCTCACCCCTCCACTTT. This sequence encodes CASSLDGTAGSPLHF.

This clonotype has at least ten counts. This sequence joins TRBV5-1 and TRBJ2-1; perhaps TRBD1 as D (7 bases). V was clipped by 4 bases and J by 3 bases, with 14 bases between them. There are 15 residues in the CDR3. Germline V gives CDR1 SGHRS, CDR2 YFSETQ. The CDR3: CASSHQGGHYNEQFF. CDR3 DNA sequence: TGCGCCAGCAGCCATCAGGGGGGACACTACAATGAGCAGTTCTTC.

This clonotype turned up a few times. This chain joins TRBV20-1 and TRBJ1-5; no firm D call. This CDR3 comprises 14 residues. The V end lost 6 bases, the J end lost 4 bases, and 16 bases lay between the germline ends. The germline V gene encodes CDR1 DFQATT and CDR2 SNEGSKA (reference sequence). CDR3 sequence: CSASLGPQNQPQHF. DNA of the CDR3: TGCAGTGCATCCCTGGGCCCTCAGAATCAGCCCCAGCATTTT.

About this clonotype: Since a much larger clone is just one base distant, this may be a read error. The chain links TRBV5-1 to TRBJ1-1; 7 nucleotides agree with TRBD1. The V gene's germline CDR1 is SGHRS and CDR2 YFSETQ. This CDR3 is built from 15 residues. For the CDR3, the DNA is TGCGCCAGCAGCTCGACGGGACAGATGAACACTGGAGCTTTCTTT. Translated, it gives CASSSTGQMNTGAFF.

This chain uses TRBV10-3 with TRBJ2-7, with D possibly being TRBD1 or TRBD2 (7 bases each). The germline gives CDR1 ENHRY, CDR2 SYGVKD. This CDR3 spans 19 amino acids. V lost 4 bases, J lost 0 bases, and 25 bases lay in between. In DNA, the CDR3 is TGTGCCATCAGTGCCCGGGGGGACAGCCTAAGCTCAAGCTCCTACGAGCAGTACTTC. It codes for CAISARGDSLSSSSYEQYF.

At least ten counts were recorded for this clonotype. The rearrangement joins TRBV5-1 to TRBJ1-1, with TRBD1 identical over 9 bases. The CDR3 runs to 16 residues. Trimming removed 4 bases from V and 1 base from J; junction bases left unmatched: 8. The germline CDR1 and CDR2 sequences are SGHRS and YFSETQ. For the CDR3, the DNA is TGCGCCAGCAGCGGCGGGACAGGGTATTGGAACACTGAAGCTTTCTTT. It translates to CASSGGTGYWNTEAFF.

The chain recombines TRBV5-1 with TRBJ2-7; 8 bases align to TRBD2. With V trimmed by 4 bases and J by 0 bases, 6 bases remained unmatched. This CDR3 has 15 amino acids. Germline CDR1 is SGHRS and CDR2 is YFSETQ. CDR3 in DNA: TGCGCCAGCAGCCCGGGAGGGGGGAGCTCCTACGAGCAGTACTTC. It is translated as CASSPGGGSSYEQYF.

This clonotype was observed at least ten times. The rearrangement links TRBV5-1 to TRBJ2-5; D not certain. The CDR3 covers 11 residues. CDR1 and CDR2 from the germline V gene are SGHRS and YFSETQ. The ends were cut back, 4 bases at V and 5 bases at J, with 6 bases in the middle. The CDR3 protein is CASSNLETQYF. CDR3 nucleotide sequence: TGCGCCAGCAGCAACCTGGAGACCCAGTACTTC.

The V gene is TRBV7-2, the J gene TRBJ2-1; 10 nucleotides agree with TRBD1. V lost 5 bases, J lost 9 bases, and 10 bases stayed unmatched. CDR1 is SGHTA and CDR2 is FQGNSA in the germline V gene. CDR3 length equals 15 residues. CDR3 residues: CASSIDRGPRVEQFF. CDR3 coding DNA: TGTGCCAGCAGCATAGACAGGGGGCCTCGGGTTGAGCAGTTCTTC.